The clone carrying this TCR beta chain occurred many times. RNA transcripts were the template for amplifying TCR beta CDR3 regions. The TCR CDR3 was amplified in a first-round RT-PCR using the HTBI primer set. TCRdb reprocessed the multiplex PCR reads via MiXCR and lists one record per CDR3 protein. Found here are hundreds of thousands of distinct CDR3 sequences, 15% to 19% of them singletons; the top ten hold around 14%. CDR3 length: 16 amino acids. Germline-derived CDR1 and CDR2 are MGHRA and YSYEKL. J gave up 6 bases and V 4 bases, and 7 bases lay outside the gene matches. The data derive from a study of T cells in Graves' hyperthyroidism and ophthalmopathy.

The source is a woman aged 18-35 years with Graves' hyperthyroidism. The rearrangement links TRBV4-1 to TRBJ2-1; the match to TRBD2 covers 12 bases. Sample: blood. In DNA, the CDR3 is TGCGCCAGCAGCCCGAAGACTAGCGGGAGCTTCAATGAGCAGTTCTTC. Its protein is CASSPKTSGSFNEQFF.